The 2 T cell receptor beta chains below were found in one sample sequenced in a study of OX40 agonist ivuxolimab in advanced cancers. Library creation used the immunoSEQ multiplex PCR assay. Drawn from immuneACCESS, this table holds only the in-frame rearrangements with V and J called that TCRdb kept. Clones are partly lost; checked studies trace under half to an unresolved V gene and leave the rest unexplained. The sample table holds 77,000 or so clones, of which approximately 81% were seen once. The ten largest make up roughly 4.7% of the sample. This sample comprised CD4+ or CD8+ T cells sorted from blood, obtained in a trial of the OX40 agonist ivuxolimab. These receptors all stem from an adult with an advanced solid tumor such as melanoma, head and neck, liver or kidney cancer.

The chain links TRBV2 to TRBJ2-1, with D maybe TRBD1 (5 bases). V lost 3 bases and J 0 bases, leaving 9 bases between the germline ends. There are 15 residues in the CDR3. Germline V lookup: CDR1 SNHLY, CDR2 FYNNEI. CDR3 in DNA: TGTGCCAGCAGTGATCGGACACGCTCCTACAATGAGCAGTTCTTC. Residues: CASSDRTRSYNEQFF.

The J gene is TRBJ2-2, the V gene TRBV11-2; 10 nucleotides align to TRBD2. The V and J ends lost 2 bases and 7 bases, in that order; junction bases with no gene match: 13. The CDR3 sequence is 18 residues long. CDR1 and CDR2 (germline): SGHAT, FQNNGV. CDR3 loop: CASSLRGLAGGSDGELFF. The CDR3 nucleotides read TGTGCCAGCAGCTTAAGAGGCTTAGCGGGGGGTAGCGACGGGGAGCTGTTTTTT.